The clone carrying this T cell receptor (beta chain) has just a few counts. Antigen: not known. Prior to thyroid surgery, none of the patients had received any treatment. The source of the sample is a study of metastatic and nonmetastatic thyroid tumors. Study-level information: Across peripheral blood and tumor or nodule tissue samples taken from malignant and benign thyroid patients, the repertoires were compared with one another. Findings and limits, study-wide: A significant increase in TCR beta diversity was reportedly seen in malignant thyroid tumors relative to benign nodules, in blood and tumor.

Per germline, CDR1 MGHDK and CDR2 SYGVNS. The CDR3 has 14 residues. Trimming shortened V by 5 bases and J by 7 bases, and 17 bases separated the two germline ends. Using MiXCR, TCRdb re-called clones from the PCR reads. The sample holds approximately 20,000 clones; roughly a fifth are singletons and the top ten take over 15%. The chain joins TRBV25-1 to TRBJ1-1, with no clear D. The source material was tumor tissue. This receptor was obtained from a female donor with papillary thyroid cancer or a benign thyroid nodule (not recorded which). Some clones in this sample may be carry-over from other donors' samples. CDR3 loop: CASSSPQRTGEAFF. The CDR3 DNA sequence: TGTGCCAGCAGTTCACCGCAGCGGACGGGTGAAGCTTTCTTT.